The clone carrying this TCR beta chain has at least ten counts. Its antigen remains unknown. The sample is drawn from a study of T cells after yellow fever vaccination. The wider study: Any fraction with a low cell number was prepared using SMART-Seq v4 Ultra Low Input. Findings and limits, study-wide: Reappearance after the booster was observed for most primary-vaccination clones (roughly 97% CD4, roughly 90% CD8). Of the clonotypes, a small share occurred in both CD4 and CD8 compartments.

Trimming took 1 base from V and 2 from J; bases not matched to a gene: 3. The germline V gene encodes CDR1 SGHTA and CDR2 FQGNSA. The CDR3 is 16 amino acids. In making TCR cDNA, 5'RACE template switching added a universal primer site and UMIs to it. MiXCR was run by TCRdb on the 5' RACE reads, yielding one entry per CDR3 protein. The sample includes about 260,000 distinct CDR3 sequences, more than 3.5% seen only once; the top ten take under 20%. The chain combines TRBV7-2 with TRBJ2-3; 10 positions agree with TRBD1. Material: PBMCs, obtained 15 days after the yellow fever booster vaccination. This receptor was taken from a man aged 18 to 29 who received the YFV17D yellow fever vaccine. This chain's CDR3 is CASSLGTGGYTDTQYF. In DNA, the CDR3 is TGTGCCAGCAGCTTAGGGACAGGGGGGTACACAGATACGCAGTATTTT.